The clone carrying this TCR beta chain was seen repeatedly, ten times or more. The data were obtained in a study of tumor-infiltrating lymphocytes in oesophageal squamous cell carcinoma. Via MiXCR, TCRdb re-called the PCR reads, giving one row per CDR3 protein. The sample carries 15,000 to 20,000 distinct CDR3 sequences, around 44% recorded once. With V trimmed by 4 bases and J by 4 bases, 2 bases remained unmatched. The CDR3 has 14 amino acids. Germline lookup yields CDR1 ENHRY and CDR2 SYGVKD. This receptor was obtained from a male donor with esophageal squamous cell carcinoma. The specimen sequenced was esophageal tumor tissue. The chain uses TRBV10-3 and TRBJ1-3; the match to TRBD1 covers 9 bases. CDR3 protein: CAISGTGEGNTIYF. Here the CDR3 DNA reads TGTGCCATCAGTGGGACAGGGGAAGGAAACACCATATATTTT.